The entry that follows covers one T cell receptor beta chain sequence. The sample belongs to a study of blood T cells in healthy people across ages. Combining a sample-barcoded 5' primer with a J-beta primer mix, a second PCR ran for roughly 7 to 12 cycles. Each CDR3 protein is one row after TCRdb ran MiXCR on the 5' RACE reads. In the table there are 650,000 to 900,000 distinct CDR3 sequences, 55% to 65% of which are singletons. The TCR sequence derives from a man aged 25-40 years in good health. The sample taken for sequencing was blood.

DNA for the CDR3: TGTGCCAGCAGCCTTGGGAGAAAATCCTACGAGCAGTACTTC. Amino acid sequence: CASSLGRKSYEQYF. The V and J genes are TRBV7-2 and TRBJ2-7, with D maybe TRBD2 (5 bases). Looked up from germline, CDR1 is SGHTA and CDR2 is FQGNSA. Trimming took off 5 bases at V and 1 base at J, with 12 bases between the two ends. The CDR3 has 14 amino acids.